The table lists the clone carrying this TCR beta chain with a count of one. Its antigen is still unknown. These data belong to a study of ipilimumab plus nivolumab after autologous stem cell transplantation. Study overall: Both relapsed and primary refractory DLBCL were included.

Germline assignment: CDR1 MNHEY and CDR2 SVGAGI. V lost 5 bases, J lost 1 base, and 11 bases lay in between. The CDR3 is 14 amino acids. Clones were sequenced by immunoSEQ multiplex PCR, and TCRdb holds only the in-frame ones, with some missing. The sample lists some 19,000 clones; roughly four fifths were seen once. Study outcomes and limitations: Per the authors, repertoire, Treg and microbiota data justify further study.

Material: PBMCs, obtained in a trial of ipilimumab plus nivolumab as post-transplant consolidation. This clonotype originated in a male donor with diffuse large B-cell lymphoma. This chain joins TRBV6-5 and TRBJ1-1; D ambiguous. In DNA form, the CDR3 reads TGTGCCAGCAGTCCCGTCGCGGGGAACACTGAAGCTTTCTTT. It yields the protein CASSPVAGNTEAFF.